This TCR beta chain was sequenced in a study of shared clonotypes between healthy human individuals. Study at large: Used for every donor were three CD4 naive, three CD4 memory, two CD8 naive and one CD8 memory plate.

The CDR3 runs to 16 residues. The J segment lost 3 bases and the V segment lost 3 bases, leaving 8 bases of the junction unmatched. Looked up from germline, CDR1 is WNHNN and CDR2 is SYGVQD (reference sequence). Assay runs were performed at deep level. The method was immunoSEQ multiplex PCR; TCRdb's version includes in-frame clones alone and lacks a portion of them. Here the sample spans 1.5 million to 2.5 million clones, less than 95% being singletons. Naivety among CD8 cells was defined by CD45RO negativity and positive CCR7 selection, thereby excluding terminally differentiated effector memory CD45RA+ cells. Free of recent acute infections or vaccinations, the donors were healthy HIV-negative adults.

The V call is TRBV10-1, the J call TRBJ2-7, with 10 bases matching TRBD1. The source of this sequence is a man younger than 35 in good health. The source material was naive CD8+ T cells sorted from blood. The CDR3 region has the DNA TGCGCCAGCAGTGAACCGGGACAGGGGAACGTCTACGAGCAGTACTTC. Translated, it gives CASSEPGQGNVYEQYF.